This TCR beta chain was captured by sequencing in a study of preoperative IRX-2 immunotherapy in early breast cancer. Indicated treatment: preoperative locoregional IRX-2 cytokine immunotherapy. Patients received preoperative, locoregional IRX-2 cytokine immunotherapy in a phase Ib study. CDR1 and CDR2 (germline): SGHTA, FQGNSA. The germline V and J ends were trimmed by 1 base and 3 bases, with 9 bases remaining between them. The CDR3 is made up of 14 amino acids. The data were produced by immunoSEQ multiplex PCR, yet TCRdb's version contains in-frame clones alone and is incomplete. The sample yields around 29,000 clones, roughly 89% seen once.

V and J are TRBV7-2 and TRBJ1-1, with D maybe TRBD1 (5 bases). The sample here was taken from a patient treated with IRX-2 immunotherapy. This TCR was recovered from a human donor with breast cancer. The CDR3 reads CASSLGRGYTEAFF. CDR3 coding DNA: TGTGCCAGCAGCTTAGGGCGGGGGTACACTGAAGCTTTCTTT.